Described below is a single TCR beta chain sequence and its context. No antigen is known for it. J was trimmed by 6 bases and V by 4 bases; bases with no gene match: 1. This CDR3 contains 12 residues. Germline loops: CDR1 MDHEN, CDR2 SYDVKM. The source of the sample is a study of cytomegalovirus exposure and HLA in healthy donors. Whole-study findings and limits: In a later analysis, parvovirus B19, influenza, CMV and Epstein-Barr virus appeared linked to several top co-occurrence clusters. Later analysis demonstrated an association between a missense DCLRE1C variant and TCR beta V- and J-gene trimming. Relative to the approximately 700-donor mean, N-insertions were reportedly fewer in an Asian-associated ancestry cluster in a later analysis.

The PCR employed 60 Vbeta primers together with 13 Jbeta primers. The assay was immunoSEQ multiplex PCR, and TCRdb's table has in-frame clones only and misses some. Here the sample spans about 120,000 clones, about 80% being singletons. The chain has TRBV28 and TRBJ1-2, with 8 bases aligning to TRBD1. The receptor was isolated from a man aged 25-40 years in good health and CMV-seropositive. Input material: PBMCs. This CDR3 reads CASSSTGDGYTF. The CDR3 coding sequence is TGTGCCAGCAGTTCGACAGGGGATGGCTACACCTTC.